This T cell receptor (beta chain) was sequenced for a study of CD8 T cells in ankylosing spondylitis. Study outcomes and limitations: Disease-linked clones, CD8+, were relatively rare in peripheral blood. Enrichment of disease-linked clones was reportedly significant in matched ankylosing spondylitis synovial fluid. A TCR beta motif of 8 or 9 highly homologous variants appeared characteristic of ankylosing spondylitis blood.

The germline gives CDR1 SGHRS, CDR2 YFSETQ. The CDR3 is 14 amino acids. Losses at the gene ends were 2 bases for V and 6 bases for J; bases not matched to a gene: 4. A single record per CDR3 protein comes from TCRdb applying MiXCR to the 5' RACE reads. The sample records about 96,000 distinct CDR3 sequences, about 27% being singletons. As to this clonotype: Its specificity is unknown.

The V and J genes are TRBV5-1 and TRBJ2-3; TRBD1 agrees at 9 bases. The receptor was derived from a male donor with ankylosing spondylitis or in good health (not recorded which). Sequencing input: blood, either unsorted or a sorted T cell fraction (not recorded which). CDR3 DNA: TGCGCCAGCAGCTTCACAGGGGGCGAGGATACGCAGTATTTT. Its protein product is CASSFTGGEDTQYF.